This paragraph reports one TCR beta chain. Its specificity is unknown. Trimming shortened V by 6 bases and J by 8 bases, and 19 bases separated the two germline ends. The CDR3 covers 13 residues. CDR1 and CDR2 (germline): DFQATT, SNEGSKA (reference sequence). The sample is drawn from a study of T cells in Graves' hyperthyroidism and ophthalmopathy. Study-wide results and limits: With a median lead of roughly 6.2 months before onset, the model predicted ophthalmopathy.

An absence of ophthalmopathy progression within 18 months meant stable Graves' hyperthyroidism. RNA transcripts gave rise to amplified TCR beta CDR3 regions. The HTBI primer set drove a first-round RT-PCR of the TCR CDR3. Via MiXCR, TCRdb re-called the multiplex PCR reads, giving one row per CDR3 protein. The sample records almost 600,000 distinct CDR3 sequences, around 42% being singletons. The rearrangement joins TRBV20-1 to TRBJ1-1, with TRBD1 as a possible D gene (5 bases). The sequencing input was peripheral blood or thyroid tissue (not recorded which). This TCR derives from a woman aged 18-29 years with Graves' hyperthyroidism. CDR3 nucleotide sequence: TGCAGTGCCGAGGACCGGGACGAACTCGAAGCTTTCTTT. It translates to CSAEDRDELEAFF.